The rows below give T cell receptor beta chains drawn from one sample of a study of blood T cells in healthy people across ages. TCRdb fed the 5' RACE reads into MiXCR, producing one record per CDR3 protein. Of around 800,000 distinct CDR3 sequences listed, about 48% are singletons. The material sequenced was blood. These receptors all come from an older man in good health. Both conserved end residues are part of each CDR3. The D gene is left open where the match is weak. A row's size may be missing; if present it is once, few, many or a size class.

cdr3_nt cdr3_aa j_call d_call v_call clone_size
TGTGCCAGCAGCCCTCGGTTGGCGGGATACGCGTATTTT CASSPRLAGYAYF TRBJ2-3 . TRBV6-6 .
TGTGCCAGCAGGGAATCCCAAGTGGACGGTCGCTACGAGCAGTACTTC CASRESQVDGRYEQYF TRBJ2-7 . TRBV6-1 .
TGTGCCAGCAGCGTAGTTTCGAGCGGGAGGGGTACGCAGTATTTT CASSVVSSGRGTQYF TRBJ2-3 TRBD2 TRBV9 .
TGTGCCAGCAGAGTGACAAGCATGAACACTGAAGCTTTCTTT CASRVTSMNTEAFF TRBJ1-1 . TRBV12-3/TRBV12-4 few
TGTGCCAGCAGCTCCGCTCGGGAGCGGGAGACCCAGTACTTC CASSSARERETQYF TRBJ2-5 . TRBV5-5 .
TGTGCCAGCACAATTAGGGATTCTGGCGAGCAGTACTTC CASTIRDSGEQYF TRBJ2-7 . TRBV12-3/TRBV12-4 few
TGTGCCAGCAGTTTGCAGGGGGCGGGCAATGAGCAGTTCTTC CASSLQGAGNEQFF TRBJ2-1 TRBD1 TRBV6-1 .
TGCGCCAGCAGCCAAGATAGGGCAGCCTTAGCCAAAAACATTCAGTACTTC CASSQDRAALAKNIQYF TRBJ2-4 . TRBV4-3 .
TGCAGTGCTAGTTTACTCTCTAGCGGGAAGGGGAAATACGAGCAGTACTTC CSASLLSSGKGKYEQYF TRBJ2-7 TRBD2 TRBV20-1 .
TGTGCCAGCAGCTTACACCCAGGAGCCAAAAACATTCAGTACTTC CASSLHPGAKNIQYF TRBJ2-4 . TRBV7-2 .
TGTGCCAGCAGCCCGTTTATAGCCCAAGCGGGATCACCCCTCCACTTT CASSPFIAQAGSPLHF TRBJ1-6 . TRBV3-1 .
TGTGCCAGCAGCTCCACACGGGACCGACCCACAGATACGCAGTATTTT CASSSTRDRPTDTQYF TRBJ2-3 . TRBV6-1 few
TGTGCCAGCAGTGACCGGACTAGCGGGAGGAATGAGCAGTTCTTC CASSDRTSGRNEQFF TRBJ2-1 TRBD2 TRBV6-2/TRBV6-3 .
TGTGCCAGCATCCGGTCTGGGGCCAACGTCCTGACTTTC CASIRSGANVLTF TRBJ2-6 . TRBV28 many
TGTGCCAGCAGCCCAGTAAGCGTCGGGGAGAGATACGCGTATTTT CASSPVSVGERYAYF TRBJ2-3 . TRBV6-5 .
TGTGCCAGCAGCTTAGGGACTACCGAATACGCGTATTTT CASSLGTTEYAYF TRBJ2-3 . TRBV11-3 .
TGTGCCAGCAGTTACGGGACAGATCACAGATACGCGTATTTT CASSYGTDHRYAYF TRBJ2-3 TRBD1 TRBV6-5 few
TGTGCCAGCAGACAGGCCTCAGAGCCCCAGCATTTT CASRQASEPQHF TRBJ1-5 . TRBV2 .
TGTGCCAGCAGCTTAGGGGGGACAGGCCGCTCCTACGAGCAGTACTTC CASSLGGTGRSYEQYF TRBJ2-7 TRBD1 TRBV11-2 .
TGCAGTGCACCCTCCCAAGGGGTCAATGGCTACACCTTC CSAPSQGVNGYTF TRBJ1-2 . TRBV20-1 .
TGCAGCGCCGAGCCGAGGCGGGAGCCTAGGAATGAGCAGTACTTC CSAEPRREPRNEQYF TRBJ2-5 TRBD2 TRBV29-1 few
TGTGCCAGCAGCCAAGAGCTGGGGAAGACCCAGTACTTC CASSQELGKTQYF TRBJ2-5 . TRBV3-1 few
TGTGCCACTAGCGGGAGTGTATACGAGCAGTACTTC CATSGSVYEQYF TRBJ2-7 TRBD2 TRBV6-6 .
TGTGCCAGCTCACCGACTAGCGGGTACAATGAGCAGTTCTTC CASSPTSGYNEQFF TRBJ2-1 TRBD2 TRBV18 few
TGTGGCAGCAGCTCGGGACGCCTCCGGGGATACGCGTATTTT CGSSSGRLRGYAYF TRBJ2-3 . TRBV12-3/TRBV12-4 once
TGTGCCACCAGTGATTCGGACAGGGGCTACACCTTC CATSDSDRGYTF TRBJ1-2 TRBD1 TRBV24-1 .
TGTGCCAGCAGCCCAGGGGGCGCCGACACCGGGGAGCTGTTTTTT CASSPGGADTGELFF TRBJ2-2 TRBD1 TRBV11-3 .
TGTGCCAGCAGCTCCACGGGGACCGGGACAACCTACAATGAGCAGTTCTTC CASSSTGTGTTYNEQFF TRBJ2-1 . TRBV5-5 few
TGTGCCAGCAGTTACCCGCAAGAGAACACTGAAGCTTTCTTT CASSYPQENTEAFF TRBJ1-1 . TRBV6-6 few
TGTGCCAGCAGCTTAGGACAGGGGAAACTGTTTTTT CASSLGQGKLFF TRBJ1-4 TRBD1 TRBV13 .
TGTGCCAGCAGTCCGGGGACAGGGGCCGGTGGCTACACCTTC CASSPGTGAGGYTF TRBJ1-2 TRBD1 TRBV6-5 .
TGTGCCAGCAGCCAAGCAGGCAGGGGGGCTGAAGCTTTCTTT CASSQAGRGAEAFF TRBJ1-1 TRBD1 TRBV3-1 .